These 28 T cell receptor beta chains were sequenced from one sample in a study of breast tumors, draining lymph nodes, adjacent tissues (dated by TCRdb to 2016 to 2017). The axillary draining lymph nodes of breast cancer patients were the source of the lymph node samples. The library was generated by multiplex PCR. Sequencing took place on an Illumina HiSeq 2000. The public reads were reprocessed in TCRdb via fastp at Q25 and MiXCR, keeping in-frame beta chains. Rows merge per CDR3 protein into single entries with the most common DNA and genes. Recorded for this sample are some 120,000 distinct CDR3 sequences; just under 20% of them occurred a single time. The ten biggest clones cover less than 4.5% of the sample. Material for sequencing was axillary lymph node tissue. These receptors were taken from a female donor with breast cancer. Some clones in this sample may be carry-over from other donors' samples.

This clonotype was seen many times. V usage is TRBV3-1 and J usage is TRBJ2-5; D is undetermined. Germline V CDR1 and CDR2: LGHDT, YNNKEL (reference sequence). V dropped 3 bases and J dropped 5 bases, with 7 bases sitting between them. The CDR3 consists of 12 residues. The CDR3 DNA follows: TGTGCCAGCAGCCAGTCATTGGAGACCCAGTACTTC. Protein sequence: CASSQSLETQYF.

This clonotype has a single count. The chain has TRBV30 and TRBJ2-2; D possibly uses TRBD1 or TRBD2 (6 bases each). Per germline, CDR1 GTSNPN and CDR2 SVGIG (reference sequence). Trimming took 4 bases from V and 3 from J, leaving 15 bases between them. CDR3 length: 15 amino acids. The CDR3 nucleotides are TGTGCCTGGAAGGGGGGAGCGGTCGACACCGGGGAGCTGTTTTTT. The encoded protein is CAWKGGAVDTGELFF.

This clonotype was observed at least ten times. V is TRBV20-1 and J is TRBJ1-2; D is ambiguous. The CDR3 is made up of 13 amino acids. Germline values: CDR1 DFQATT, CDR2 SNEGSKA (reference sequence). V lost 3 bases to trimming and J lost 8 bases, with 16 bases between them. This CDR3 reads CSAREALSYGYTF. As DNA, the CDR3 is TGCAGTGCTAGGGAAGCCCTGAGTTACGGCTACACCTTC.

This clonotype showed up many times. The chain combines TRBV6-6 with TRBJ2-2, with D hard to call. The CDR3 runs to 12 residues. CDR1 MNHNY and CDR2 SVGAGI come from the germline V gene (reference sequence). Trimming removed 4 bases from V and 7 bases from J, with 7 bases in between. The CDR3 protein is CASSSLGGELFF. The CDR3 bases are TGTGCCAGCAGTTCCCTCGGCGGGGAGCTGTTTTTT.

This clonotype was observed many times. This chain links TRBV2 with TRBJ2-5; no firm D call. The V and J ends lost 8 bases and 5 bases respectively, with 15 bases between them. This CDR3 spans 13 amino acids. Germline V lookup: CDR1 SNHLY, CDR2 FYNNEI. CDR3 coding DNA: TGTGCCAGCTCAGTCCTGGGCCAGGAGACCCAGTACTTC. It translates to CASSVLGQETQYF.

This clonotype was seen many times. The genes are TRBV18 and TRBJ1-3; possible D gene TRBD1, 5 bases. Between the trimmed V and J ends, which lost 2 bases and 4 bases, there was a span of 12 bases. This CDR3 comprises 15 residues. Germline CDR1 is KGHSH and CDR2 is LQKENI. The DNA for the CDR3 is TGTGCCAGCTCACCAGGGGCTCTGGACGGAAACACCATATATTTT. Its protein product is CASSPGALDGNTIYF.

This clonotype was found many times. The V gene is TRBV16, the J gene TRBJ1-6, with D maybe TRBD1 (5 bases). CDR1 KGHSY and CDR2 FQNENV come from the germline V gene. Trimming took off 4 bases at V and 8 bases at J, with 15 bases between the two ends. The CDR3 contains 15 residues. The CDR3 DNA reads as TGTGCCAGCAGCCGCAACTCCAGGGATTATTCACCCCTCCACTTT. This sequence encodes CASSRNSRDYSPLHF.

This clonotype was picked up a small number of times. The J gene is TRBJ1-4, the V gene TRBV5-4; no firm D call. V shed 4 bases and J shed 7 bases, with 20 bases lying between them. Germline CDR1 reads SGHNT; CDR2 reads YYREEE (reference sequence). The CDR3 is 16 residues long. The CDR3 DNA reads TGTGCCAGCAGCCTACCGACGGGCCGCGGCAGTGAAAAACTGTTTTTT. Amino acid sequence: CASSLPTGRGSEKLFF.

The chain uses TRBV28 and TRBJ2-7; D unresolved. CDR1 and CDR2 (germline): MDHEN, SYDVKM. CDR3 length equals 12 residues. Trimming stripped 8 bases from V and 2 bases from J, with 10 bases between. The CDR3 DNA reads as TGTGCCAGCGGGTTGAGCGCCTACGAGCAGTACTTC. Encoded protein: CASGLSAYEQYF.

Worth noting for this clonotype: A much larger clone lies one base from this, so it may be a read error. This chain uses TRBV15 with TRBJ1-3; no clear D gene. Germline values: CDR1 LNHNV, CDR2 YYDKDF (reference sequence). The CDR3 runs to 15 residues. The CDR3 protein is CATSRGQNSGNTVYF. The CDR3 bases are TGTGCCACCAGCAGAGGCCAAAACTCTGGAAACACCGTATATTTT.

This clonotype was seen at least ten times. This chain joins TRBV9 and TRBJ1-3; D unclear. The germline V gene encodes CDR1 SGDLS and CDR2 YYNGEE. The V and J ends lost 3 bases and 0 bases respectively, with 13 bases between them. CDR3 length: 16 amino acids. CDR3 sequence (DNA): TGTGCCAGCAGCGCCCTCGGGAGAGTCTCTGGAAACACCATATATTTT. Residues: CASSALGRVSGNTIYF.

The CDR3 coding sequence is TGTGCCAGTATTCGCCGGGGGACAGGGAGTGAAAAACTGTTTTTT. It yields the protein CASIRRGTGSEKLFF. The chain joins TRBV19 to TRBJ1-4; 9 bases match TRBD1. Germline CDR1 is LNHDA and CDR2 is SQIVND (reference sequence). Trimming cost V 7 bases and J 7 bases; bases outside gene matches: 10. The CDR3 contains 15 residues. Full variable domain (outside the CDR3, taken from reference TRBV19 and TRBJ1-4): DGGITQSPKYLFRKEGQNVTLSCEQNLNHDAMYWYRQDPGQGLRLIYYSQIVNDFQKGDIAEGYSVSREKKESFPLTVTSAQKNPTAFYLCASIRRGTGSEKLFFGSGTQLSVL.

This clonotype was recorded many times. This chain uses TRBV29-1 with TRBJ2-2; maybe TRBD1 (5 bases). Germline CDR1 reads SQVTM; CDR2 reads ANQGSEA. V dropped 6 bases and J dropped 8 bases, with 16 bases sitting between them. The CDR3 is made up of 13 amino acids. CDR3 loop: CSVERQPRGELFF. Here the CDR3 DNA reads TGCAGCGTCGAGAGACAGCCCAGGGGGGAGCTGTTTTTT.

This clonotype occurred many times. The V call is TRBV19, the J call TRBJ2-1, with D possibly called TRBD1 or TRBD2 (5 bases each). Germline lookup yields CDR1 LNHDA and CDR2 SQIVND (reference sequence). The CDR3 has 15 amino acids. The ends were cut back, 7 bases at V and 0 bases at J, with 13 bases in the middle. In DNA, the CDR3 is TGTGCCAGTAAAGCCGGGACCCACTCCTACAATGAGCAGTTCTTC. Translated: CASKAGTHSYNEQFF.

This clonotype was counted at least ten times. The V gene is TRBV19, the J gene TRBJ2-7, with 9 bases matching TRBD2. The CDR3 covers 15 residues. V gave up 9 bases and J gave up 1 base; unmatched junction bases: 10. CDR1 and CDR2 from the germline V gene are LNHDA and SQIVND (reference sequence). CDR3 nucleotide sequence: TGTGCCAGCGCGTTAGCGGGAGAGGGGTCCTACGAGCAGTACTTC. Translating it yields CASALAGEGSYEQYF.

The sample holds many counts of this clonotype. The chain couples TRBV24-1 to TRBJ2-2, with unresolved D. Trimming removed 3 bases from V and 0 bases from J, with 7 bases in between. Germline values: CDR1 KGHDR, CDR2 SFDVKD. The CDR3 spans 15 residues. For the CDR3, the DNA is TGTGCCACCAGTGATCTGGCAACGAACACCGGGGAGCTGTTTTTT. It is translated as CATSDLATNTGELFF.

The count of this clonotype is one. A much larger clone sits a single nucleotide away, making a read error possible. J is TRBJ2-7 and V is TRBV5-4, with 10 positions matching TRBD1. J gave up 6 bases and V 4 bases, and 7 bases lay outside the gene matches. The germline V gene encodes CDR1 SGHNT and CDR2 YYREEE (reference sequence). This CDR3 is 14 amino acids long. CDR3 sequence: CASSKGQGSTEQYF. CDR3 bases: TGTGCCAGCAGCAAGGGACAGGGGAGCACCGAGCAGTACTTC.

The sample holds many counts of this clonotype. The chain employs TRBV7-3 and TRBJ2-3; 12 nucleotides agree with TRBD2. The CDR3 is made up of 17 amino acids. V lost 6 bases, J lost 5 bases, and 12 bases stayed unmatched. Germline CDR1 and CDR2: SGHTA and FQGTGA. The CDR3 nucleotides are TGTGCCAGCAGTCTAGCGGGGGGGTCGGGGGCAAGAGATACGCAGTATTTT. The encoded protein is CASSLAGGSGARDTQYF.

This clonotype was picked up many times. This chain links TRBV5-1 with TRBJ2-5, with D perhaps TRBD1 (5 bases). The length of the CDR3 is 14 residues. Trimming removed 0 bases from V and 4 bases from J, with 10 bases in between. Germline assignment: CDR1 SGHRS and CDR2 YFSETQ. The CDR3 DNA reads TGCGCCAGCAGCTTGGAGGCAAGGGGAGAGACCCAGTACTTC. This sequence encodes CASSLEARGETQYF.

In regard to this clonotype: A read error may be the cause here, since a much bigger clone is one base away. The chain recombines TRBV20-1 with TRBJ1-2; a possible D gene is TRBD1 (6 bases). Germline V gene sequence: CDR1 DFQATT, CDR2 SNEGSKA (reference sequence). This CDR3 comprises 14 residues. Trimming pared 1 base from V and 3 bases from J, leaving 12 bases between. CDR3 coding DNA: TGCAGTGCTAGAGGGCGGGGGGGCGACTATGGCTACACCTTC. This translates into CSARGRGGDYGYTF.

This clonotype occurred a few times. The chain recombines TRBV9 with TRBJ2-7, with TRBD1 as a possible D gene (6 bases). Germline V gene sequence: CDR1 SGDLS, CDR2 YYNGEE. Trimming stripped 4 bases from V and 4 bases from J, with 15 bases between. CDR3 length equals 14 residues. The CDR3 spells CASSLRWDKYEQYF. In nucleotides, the CDR3 is TGTGCCAGCAGCTTGAGATGGGACAAATACGAGCAGTACTTC.

This clonotype was counted ten times or more. This chain connects TRBV14 to TRBJ2-1, with D possibly called TRBD1 or TRBD2 (5 bases each). Per the germline V gene, CDR1 is SGHDN and CDR2 is FVKESK. This CDR3 spans 14 amino acids. V shed 2 bases and J shed 5 bases, with 10 bases lying between them. The CDR3 DNA reads TGTGCCAGCAGCCAACCCGGGACCCACAATGAGCAGTTCTTC. Residues: CASSQPGTHNEQFF.

This clonotype was recorded at least ten times. The chain links TRBV5-5 to TRBJ2-1; TRBD2 matches at 11 bases. With 1 base clipped from V and 5 bases from J, the junction kept 17 bases outside the gene matches. The CDR3 is made up of 20 amino acids. The germline gives CDR1 SGHKS, CDR2 YYEKEE (reference sequence). CDR3 DNA: TGTGCCAGCAGCTTGACTCTTACACTAGCGGGAGACGTTGGGAACAATGAGCAGTTCTTC. This translates into CASSLTLTLAGDVGNNEQFF.

On this clonotype: This may be a read error: a much more frequent sequence differs by one nucleotide. The chain combines TRBV5-1 with TRBJ2-1; D unresolved. The V gene's germline CDR1 is SGHRS and CDR2 YFSETQ. The CDR3 sequence is 15 residues long. CDR3 bases: TGCGCCAGCAGGGTTTATGTTTCCTCCTACAGTGAGCAGTTCTTC. Amino acid sequence: CASRVYVSSYSEQFF.

A few counts support this clonotype. The junction departs from the called germline gene at one end, perhaps through a read error. This chain uses TRBV5-4 with TRBJ2-5; D may be TRBD1 (5 bases). Per the germline V gene, CDR1 is SGHNT and CDR2 is YYREEE (reference sequence). This CDR3 is 14 amino acids long. The CDR3: CAGSAPTDQETQYF. The CDR3 DNA reads as TGTGCCGGCAGCGCGCCGACAGATCAAGAGACCCAGTACTTC.

A remark on this clonotype: Given a much more abundant clone one base away, this may be a read error. This rearrangement joins TRBV5-4 to TRBJ2-7; D uncertain. The CDR3 loop spans 13 amino acids. With 1 base removed from V and 2 bases from J, the gap between germline ends came to 7 bases. The germline V gene encodes CDR1 SGHNT and CDR2 YYREEE (reference sequence). CDR3 sequence: CASSLTPAYEQYF. CDR3 nucleotides: TGTGCCAGCAGCTTGACCCCCGCCTACGAGCAGTACTTC.

Points on this clonotype: A much larger clone differs from this one at a single base, so this may be a read error. This rearrangement joins TRBV4-1 to TRBJ2-7; D is perhaps TRBD1 or TRBD2 (5 bases each). The length of the CDR3 is 15 residues. The V and J ends lost 1 base and 6 bases respectively, with 16 bases between them. CDR1 and CDR2 from the germline V gene are MGHRA and YSYEKL. The CDR3 sequence is CASSQAAGGLPEQYF. CDR3 nucleotide sequence: TGCGCCAGCAGCCAAGCTGCTGGGGGTCTACCCGAGCAGTACTTC.

This clonotype has a count of ten or more. The chain links TRBV29-1 to TRBJ2-7; D is unresolved. Germline CDR1 reads SQVTM; CDR2 reads ANQGSEA. V dropped 4 bases and J dropped 2 bases, with 9 bases sitting between them. The CDR3 consists of 12 residues. DNA of the CDR3: TGCAGCGTTGCCCCGGAGCCCTACGAGCAGTACTTC. Protein product: CSVAPEPYEQYF.